Below are 12 T cell receptor beta chains sequenced from a single sample in a study of blood T cell repertoires in COVID-19. This table comes from immunoSEQ multiplex PCR, and its TCRdb copy is limited to in-frame clones, with some not included. The table lists 120,000 to 150,000 clones, around four fifths of them singletons. The sample consisted of peripheral blood. The receptors come from a human donor in a cohort sampled during active COVID-19.

The rearrangement joins TRBV5-1 to TRBJ2-7; D possibly corresponds to TRBD1 (5 bases). The CDR3 is 12 residues long. CDR1 is SGHRS and CDR2 is YFSETQ in the germline V gene. With 3 bases removed from V and 5 bases from J, the gap between germline ends came to 9 bases. CDR3 amino acids: CASSSSGNEQYF. DNA for the CDR3: TGCGCCAGCAGCTCCTCAGGGAACGAGCAGTACTTC.

The gene calls are TRBV7-7 and TRBJ2-2; tentative D call: TRBD1 (5 bases). The CDR3 sequence is 13 residues long. The V gene's germline CDR1 is SSHAT and CDR2 FNYEAQ (reference sequence). Trimming shortened V by 7 bases and J by 2 bases, and 8 bases separated the two germline ends. CDR3 bases: TGTGCCAGCAAGCAGGGCAACACCGGGGAGCTGTTTTTT. Encoded protein: CASKQGNTGELFF.

V is TRBV9 and J is TRBJ2-5; 8 positions agree with TRBD1. The CDR3 spans 16 residues. Germline-derived CDR1 and CDR2 are SGDLS and YYNGEE. Trimming cost V 0 bases and J 6 bases; bases outside gene matches: 10. CDR3 amino acids: CASSVGARTGYQTQYF. The CDR3, as DNA: TGTGCCAGCAGCGTAGGGGCCCGGACAGGGTACCAGACCCAGTACTTC.

The chain combines TRBV28 with TRBJ1-2; D is possibly TRBD1 (5 bases). The CDR3 has 15 residues. Per germline, CDR1 MDHEN and CDR2 SYDVKM. Trimming pared 1 base from V and 4 bases from J, leaving 13 bases between. The CDR3 region has the DNA TGTGCCAGCAGTTTATTGGGGGGACGGAGCTATGGCTACACCTTC. It is translated as CASSLLGGRSYGYTF.

The rearrangement joins TRBV12-3 or TRBV12-4 to TRBJ2-7, with D perhaps TRBD2 (5 bases). Gene TRBJ2-5 matches the end of the DNA better, so the J call may be wrong. The CDR3 runs to 13 residues. CDR3 in amino acids: CASRPGFQETQYF. In DNA form, the CDR3 reads TGTGCCAGCAGACCGGGATTCCAAGAGACCCAGTACTTC.

V is TRBV19 and J is TRBJ1-2; no firm D call. This CDR3 is 12 amino acids long. Germline V gene sequence: CDR1 LNHDA, CDR2 SQIVND (reference sequence). V lost 5 bases, J lost 1 base, and 5 bases lay in between. The CDR3 here is CASSGVNYGYTF. CDR3 nucleotides: TGTGCCAGTAGTGGAGTTAACTATGGCTACACCTTC.

For the CDR3, the DNA is TGTGCCAGCAGTTTTAATACCGGGGAGCTGTTTTTT. Its protein product is CASSFNTGELFF. J is TRBJ2-2 and V is TRBV27; D not certain. Trimming pared 3 bases from V and 5 bases from J, leaving 4 bases between. The CDR3 length is 12 residues. Germline CDR1 is MNHEY and CDR2 is SMNVEV (reference sequence).

The chain combines TRBV14 with TRBJ1-6, with 7 bases lining up with TRBD1. CDR3 length: 15 amino acids. In germline, CDR1 is SGHDN, CDR2 FVKESK. With 1 base clipped from V and 7 bases from J, the junction kept 4 bases outside the gene matches. CDR3 coding DNA: TGTGCCAGCAGCCAAGCCCAGGGGGTAAATTCACCCCTCCACTTT. Protein sequence: CASSQAQGVNSPLHF. The full variable domain, its missing parts supplied by reference TRBV14 and TRBJ1-6, is EAGVTQFPSHSVIEKGQTVTLRCDPISGHDNLYWYRRVMGKEIKFLLHFVKESKQDESGMPNNRFLAERTGGTYSTLKVQPAELEDSGVYFCASSQAQGVNSPLHFGNGTRLTVT.

The chain is built from TRBV4-3 and TRBJ2-7, with D maybe TRBD1 (6 bases). Trimming shortened V by 0 bases and J by 6 bases, and 12 bases separated the two germline ends. The CDR3 covers 14 residues. Germline V gene lookup returns CDR1 LGHNA and CDR2 YSLEER. CDR3 sequence reads: CASSQDQGLREQYF. The DNA for the CDR3 is TGCGCCAGCAGCCAAGACCAGGGGCTGCGCGAGCAGTACTTC.

The chain is built from TRBV10-1 and TRBJ2-5, with D possibly being TRBD1 (6 bases). The CDR3 runs to 13 residues. With 4 bases removed from V and 4 bases from J, the gap between germline ends came to 10 bases. Germline loops: CDR1 WNHNN, CDR2 SYGVQD (reference sequence). The CDR3 coding sequence is TGCGCCAGCAGTGTCGTAGGGGGAGAGACCCAGTACTTC. Translated, it gives CASSVVGGETQYF.

In this sample, this clone turned up once. V is TRBV7-8 and J is TRBJ1-6; the D gene is possibly TRBD1 (6 bases). Per germline, CDR1 SGHVS and CDR2 FQNEAQ. Trimming cost V 5 bases and J 10 bases, with 18 bases left between them. CDR3 length: 15 residues. This chain's CDR3 is CASSQGRGKGSPLHF. In DNA form, the CDR3 reads TGTGCCAGCAGCCAAGGCAGGGGCAAGGGGTCACCCCTCCACTTT.

This clone has a single count. V usage is TRBV30 and J usage is TRBJ1-2, with D perhaps matching TRBD1 (5 bases). CDR1 and CDR2 from the germline V gene are GTSNPN and SVGIG (reference sequence). Trimming left V 4 bases short and J 2 bases short, with 11 bases between. CDR3 size: 13 residues. CDR3 protein: CAWNQRGNYGYTF. Here the CDR3 DNA reads TGTGCCTGGAACCAAAGGGGAAACTATGGCTACACCTTC.